Listed here are 10 T cell receptor beta chains from one sample, sequenced in a study of blood T cell repertoires in COVID-19. Clones were read by immunoSEQ multiplex PCR, and TCRdb kept only the in-frame ones, dropping some. This table has about 34,000 clones, roughly 80% appearing once. Sequenced input: peripheral blood. The origin of the receptors is an elderly man with active or convalescent COVID-19.

The V and J genes are TRBV28 and TRBJ2-7; 14 nucleotides agree with TRBD2. The CDR3 spans 15 residues. The germline V gene encodes CDR1 MDHEN and CDR2 SYDVKM. The junction had 5 bases not matched to a gene; V was cut back by 5 bases and J by 5 bases. In nucleotides, the CDR3 is TGTGCCAGCAGTCTAGGACTAGCGGGAGGCCACGAGCAGTACTTC. Translation gives CASSLGLAGGHEQYF.

This chain links TRBV18 with TRBJ1-2; 8 nucleotides agree with TRBD1. The CDR3 is 14 amino acids. The V gene end was trimmed by 0 bases and the J gene end by 8 bases; junction bases not matched to a gene: 5. From germline, CDR1 is KGHSH and CDR2 LQKENI. Written as DNA, the CDR3 is TGTGCCAGCTCACCACCGGGACAGGTTCGCGGCTACACCTTC. Its protein product is CASSPPGQVRGYTF.

The J gene is TRBJ2-7, the V gene TRBV19, with 9 bases aligning to TRBD1. Germline assignment: CDR1 LNHDA and CDR2 SQIVND (reference sequence). This CDR3 has 19 residues. Trimming at V came to 7 bases and at J to 1 base, leaving 20 bases not matched to a gene. This CDR3 is CASTPAGTGIVPGSYEQYF. In DNA, the CDR3 is TGTGCCAGTACCCCGGCCGGGACAGGGATAGTTCCTGGGTCCTACGAGCAGTACTTC.

The chain joins TRBV11-2 to TRBJ2-7, with 9 nucleotides matching TRBD1. This CDR3 contains 14 residues. Trimming cost V 3 bases and J 6 bases; bases outside gene matches: 6. Looked up from germline, CDR1 is SGHAT and CDR2 is FQNNGV. CDR3 coding DNA: TGTGCCAGCAGCTTGGCCGGGACAGGGACCGAGCAGTACTTC. This translates into CASSLAGTGTEQYF.

A single count supports this clone. The genes are TRBV5-5 and TRBJ2-5, with 8 nucleotides matching TRBD2. Trimming cost V 7 bases and J 5 bases; bases outside gene matches: 10. Germline CDR1 and CDR2: SGHKS and YYEKEE (reference sequence). This CDR3 region has 14 residues. CDR3 sequence (DNA): TGTGCCAGCTCGGTGAGAGCGGGAGTTGAGACCCAGTACTTC. Its protein product is CASSVRAGVETQYF.

The chain carries TRBV18 and TRBJ2-3; D call uncertain. The CDR3 spans 14 residues. Germline V CDR1 and CDR2: KGHSH, LQKENI. The ends were cut back, 0 bases at V and 0 bases at J, with 4 bases in the middle. Here the CDR3 DNA reads TGTGCCAGCTCACCACCGGCCAGCACAGATACGCAGTATTTT. As protein: CASSPPASTDTQYF.

The V and J genes are TRBV3-1 (or the pseudogene TRBV3-2) and TRBJ2-1; 8 bases are a match to TRBD2. The CDR3 is made up of 17 amino acids. Per germline, CDR1 LGHDT and CDR2 YNNKEL (reference sequence). V shed 0 bases and J 7 bases; nucleotides not matched to a gene: 11. This chain's CDR3 is CASSQDHGGGLRNEQFF. In nucleotides, the CDR3 is TGTGCCAGCAGCCAAGATCATGGCGGGGGGCTTAGAAATGAGCAGTTCTTC.

The rearrangement uses TRBV6-2 or TRBV6-3 and TRBJ2-7; D is unclear. V lost 2 bases to trimming and J lost 3 bases, with 14 bases between them. The germline V gene has CDR1 MNHEY and CDR2 SVGEGT. This CDR3 has 15 amino acids. CDR3 nucleotides: TGTGCCAGCAGTTACAGCCTCTCGAGAATCTACGAGCAGTACTTC. It translates to CASSYSLSRIYEQYF.

The table lists this clone with a count of one. The V call is TRBV5-1, the J call TRBJ2-7; 10 bases are shared with TRBD1. Germline V lookup: CDR1 SGHRS, CDR2 YFSETQ. The CDR3 consists of 16 residues. The junction had 10 bases not matched to a gene; V was cut back by 4 bases and J by 3 bases. CDR3 DNA: TGCGCCAGCAGCAATGGTCCGGGACAGGGGCTCTACGAGCAGTACTTC. Translating gives CASSNGPGQGLYEQYF.

The rearrangement uses TRBV16 and TRBJ1-5, with unresolved D. Germline V gene data show CDR1 as KGHSY and CDR2 as FQNENV. V lost 4 bases to trimming and J lost 2 bases, with 6 bases between them. This CDR3 region has 13 residues. The DNA of the CDR3 is TGTGCCAGCAGCCCGGGTCGCAATCAGCCCCAGCATTTT. Translating it yields CASSPGRNQPQHF.